This TCR beta chain derives from a study of beta chain features in type 1 diabetes. Sampling consisted of one heparinised blood draw per donor, averaging about 116 mL. Sorting gave populations that all exceeded 95% purity. Trimming removed 1 base at V and 4 bases at J, with 10 bases between. Germline lookup yields CDR1 LGHNA and CDR2 YSLEER. The CDR3 sequence is 14 residues long. The sequenced template was cDNA made from the entire isolated RNA. TCRdb's table, derived via immunoSEQ multiplex PCR, lists solely in-frame clones and lacks some. The table shows more than 300,000 clones, with about a tenth occurring only once. Study results and limitations: TCRB CDR3 length was moderately but significantly reduced in all four CD4+ subsets of Type 1 diabetes patients.

In regard to this clone: Its antigen is undetermined.

The V call is TRBV4-3, the J call TRBJ1-2; no clear D. The source material was central memory CD4+ T cells from blood. The TCR originated in a man aged 30 to 45 with type 1 diabetes. As DNA, the CDR3 is TGCGCCAGCAGCCAAGCTAGGGTGAGCTATGGCTACACCTTC. Its protein product is CASSQARVSYGYTF.